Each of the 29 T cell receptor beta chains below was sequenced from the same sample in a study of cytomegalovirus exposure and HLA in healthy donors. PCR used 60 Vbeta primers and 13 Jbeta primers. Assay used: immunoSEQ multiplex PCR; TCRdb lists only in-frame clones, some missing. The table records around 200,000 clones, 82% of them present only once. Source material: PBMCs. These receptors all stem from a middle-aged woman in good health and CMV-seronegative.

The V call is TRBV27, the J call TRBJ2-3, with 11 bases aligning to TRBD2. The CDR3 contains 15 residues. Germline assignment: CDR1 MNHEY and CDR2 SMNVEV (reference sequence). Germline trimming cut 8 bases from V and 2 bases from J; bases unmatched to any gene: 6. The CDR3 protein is CASRELAGVTDTQYF. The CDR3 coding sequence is TGTGCCAGCCGCGAACTAGCGGGGGTCACAGATACGCAGTATTTT.

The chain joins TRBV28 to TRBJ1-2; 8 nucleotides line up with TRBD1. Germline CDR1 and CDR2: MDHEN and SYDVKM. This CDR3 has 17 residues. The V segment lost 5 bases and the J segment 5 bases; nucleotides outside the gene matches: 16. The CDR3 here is CASSPSDLRGRPYGYTF. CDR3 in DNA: TGTGCCAGCAGTCCCAGCGACCTCAGGGGGCGTCCATATGGCTACACCTTC.

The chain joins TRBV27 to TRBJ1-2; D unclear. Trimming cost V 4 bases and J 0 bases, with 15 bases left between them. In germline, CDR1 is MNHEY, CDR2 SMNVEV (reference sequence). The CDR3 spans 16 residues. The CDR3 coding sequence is TGTGCCAGCAGTTCAAATAAACAGCAAGCTAACTATGGCTACACCTTC. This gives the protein CASSSNKQQANYGYTF.

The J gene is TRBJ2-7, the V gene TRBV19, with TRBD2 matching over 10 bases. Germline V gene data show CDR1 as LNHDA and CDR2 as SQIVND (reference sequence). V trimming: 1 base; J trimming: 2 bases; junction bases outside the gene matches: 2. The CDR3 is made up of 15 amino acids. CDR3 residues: CASSIGSGRAYEQYF. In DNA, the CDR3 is TGTGCCAGTAGTATAGGAAGCGGGAGGGCCTACGAGCAGTACTTC.

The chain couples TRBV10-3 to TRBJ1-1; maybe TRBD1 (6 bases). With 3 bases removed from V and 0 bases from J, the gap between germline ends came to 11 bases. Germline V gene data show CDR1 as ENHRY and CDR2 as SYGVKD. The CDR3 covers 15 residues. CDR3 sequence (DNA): TGTGCCATCAGTGACGGGGGGCGCTTGAACACTGAAGCTTTCTTT. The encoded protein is CAISDGGRLNTEAFF.

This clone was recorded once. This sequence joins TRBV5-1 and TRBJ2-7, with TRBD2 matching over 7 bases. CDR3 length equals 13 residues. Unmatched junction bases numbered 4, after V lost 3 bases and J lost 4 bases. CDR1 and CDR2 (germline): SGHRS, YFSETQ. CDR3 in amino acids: CASSWAGEYEQYF. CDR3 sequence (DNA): TGCGCCAGCAGCTGGGCGGGAGAGTACGAGCAGTACTTC.

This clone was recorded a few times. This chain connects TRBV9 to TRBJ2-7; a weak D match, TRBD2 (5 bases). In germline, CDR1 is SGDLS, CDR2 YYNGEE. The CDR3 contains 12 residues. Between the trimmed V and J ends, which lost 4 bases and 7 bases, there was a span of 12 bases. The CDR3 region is CASSSPGREQYF. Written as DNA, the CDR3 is TGTGCCAGCAGCTCGCCGGGGAGAGAGCAGTACTTC.

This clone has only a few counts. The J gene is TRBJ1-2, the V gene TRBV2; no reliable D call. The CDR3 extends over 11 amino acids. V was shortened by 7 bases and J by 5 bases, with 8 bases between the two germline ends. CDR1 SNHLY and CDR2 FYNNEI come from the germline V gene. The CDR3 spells CASTIQYGYTF. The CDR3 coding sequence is TGTGCCAGCACCATACAGTATGGCTACACCTTC.

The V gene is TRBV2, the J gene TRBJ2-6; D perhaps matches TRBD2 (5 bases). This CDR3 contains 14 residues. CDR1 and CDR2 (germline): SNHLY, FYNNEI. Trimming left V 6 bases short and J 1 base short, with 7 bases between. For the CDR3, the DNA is TGTGCCAGCAGGCGGACTTCTGGGGCCAACGTCCTGACTTTC. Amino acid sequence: CASRRTSGANVLTF.

The CDR3 reads CASSLKTSGRARETQYF. CDR3 in DNA: TGTGCCAGCAGCCTAAAAACTAGCGGGAGGGCCAGGGAGACCCAGTACTTC. This chain joins TRBV14 and TRBJ2-5; the match to TRBD2 covers 13 bases. This CDR3 contains 17 residues. The J segment lost 5 bases and the V segment lost 4 bases, leaving 10 bases of the junction unmatched. Germline V lookup: CDR1 SGHDN, CDR2 FVKESK.

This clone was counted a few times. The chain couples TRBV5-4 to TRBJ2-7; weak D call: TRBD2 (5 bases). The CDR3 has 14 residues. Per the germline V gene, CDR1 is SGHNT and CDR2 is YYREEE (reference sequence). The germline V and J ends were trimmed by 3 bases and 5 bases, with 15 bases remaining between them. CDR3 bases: TGTGCCAGCAGCTGGACTGCACCCCAGGACGAGCAGTACTTC. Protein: CASSWTAPQDEQYF.

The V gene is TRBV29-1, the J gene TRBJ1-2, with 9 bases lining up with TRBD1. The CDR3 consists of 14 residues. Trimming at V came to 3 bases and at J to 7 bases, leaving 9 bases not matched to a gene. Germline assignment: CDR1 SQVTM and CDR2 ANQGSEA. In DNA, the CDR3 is TGCAGCGTTGACGACACAGGGGGCTTCTGTGGCTACACCTTC. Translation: CSVDDTGGFCGYTF.

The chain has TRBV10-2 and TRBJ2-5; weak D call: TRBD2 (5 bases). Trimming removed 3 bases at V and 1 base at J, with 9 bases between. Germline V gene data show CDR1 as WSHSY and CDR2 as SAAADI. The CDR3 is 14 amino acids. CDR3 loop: CASSDVAGQETQYF. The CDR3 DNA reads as TGCGCCAGCAGTGATGTTGCGGGCCAAGAGACCCAGTACTTC.

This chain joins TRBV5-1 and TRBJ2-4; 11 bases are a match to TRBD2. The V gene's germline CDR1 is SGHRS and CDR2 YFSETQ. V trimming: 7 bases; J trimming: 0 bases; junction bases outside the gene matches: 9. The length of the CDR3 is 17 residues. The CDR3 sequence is CASRGTSGLLAKNIQYF. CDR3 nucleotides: TGCGCCAGCCGCGGGACTAGCGGTCTCCTAGCCAAAAACATTCAGTACTTC. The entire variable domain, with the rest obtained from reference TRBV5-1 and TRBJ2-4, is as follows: KAGVTQTPRYLIKTRGQQVTLSCSPISGHRSVSWYQQTPGQGLQFLFEYFSETQRNKGNFPGRFSGRQFSNSRSEMNVSTLELGDSALYLCASRGTSGLLAKNIQYFGAGTRLSVL.

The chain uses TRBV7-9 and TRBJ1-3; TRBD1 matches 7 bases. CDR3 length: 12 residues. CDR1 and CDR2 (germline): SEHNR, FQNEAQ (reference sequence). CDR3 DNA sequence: TGTTCCGGGACAGAACCTGGAAACACCATATATTTT. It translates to CSGTEPGNTIYF.

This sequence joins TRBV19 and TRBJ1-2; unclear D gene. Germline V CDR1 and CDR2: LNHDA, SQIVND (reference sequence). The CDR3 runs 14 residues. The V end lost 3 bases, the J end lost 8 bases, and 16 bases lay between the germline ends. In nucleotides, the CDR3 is TGTGCCAGTAGTATGTCGGTCTCTACCGAGGGCTACACCTTC. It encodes CASSMSVSTEGYTF. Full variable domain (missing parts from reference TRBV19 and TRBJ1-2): DGGITQSPKYLFRKEGQNVTLSCEQNLNHDAMYWYRQDPGQGLRLIYYSQIVNDFQKGDIAEGYSVSREKKESFPLTVTSAQKNPTAFYLCASSMSVSTEGYTFGSGTRLTVV.

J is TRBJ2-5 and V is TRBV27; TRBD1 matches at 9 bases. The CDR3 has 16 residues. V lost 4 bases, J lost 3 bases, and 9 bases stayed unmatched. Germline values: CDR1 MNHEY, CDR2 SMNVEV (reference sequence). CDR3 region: CASSSILRDREETQYF. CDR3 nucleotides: TGTGCCAGCAGTTCAATTCTCCGGGACAGGGAAGAGACCCAGTACTTC.

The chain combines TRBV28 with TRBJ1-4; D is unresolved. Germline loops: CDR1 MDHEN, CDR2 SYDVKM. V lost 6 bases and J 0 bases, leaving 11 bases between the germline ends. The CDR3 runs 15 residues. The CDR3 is CASSYYRSTNEKLFF. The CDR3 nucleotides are TGTGCCAGCAGCTATTACAGATCAACTAATGAAAAACTGTTTTTT.

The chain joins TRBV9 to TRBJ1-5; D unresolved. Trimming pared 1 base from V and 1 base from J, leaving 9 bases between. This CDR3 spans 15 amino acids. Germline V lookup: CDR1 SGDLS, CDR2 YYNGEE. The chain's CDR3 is CASSVTGLSNQPQHF. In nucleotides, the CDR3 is TGTGCCAGCAGCGTAACCGGGTTAAGCAATCAGCCCCAGCATTTT.

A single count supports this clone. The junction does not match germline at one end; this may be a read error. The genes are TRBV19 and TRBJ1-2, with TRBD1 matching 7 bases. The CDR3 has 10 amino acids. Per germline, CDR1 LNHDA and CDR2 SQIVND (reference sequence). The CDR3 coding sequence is TGTGCCAGTACCCGGGACAGAGAAGATTTC. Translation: CASTRDREDF.

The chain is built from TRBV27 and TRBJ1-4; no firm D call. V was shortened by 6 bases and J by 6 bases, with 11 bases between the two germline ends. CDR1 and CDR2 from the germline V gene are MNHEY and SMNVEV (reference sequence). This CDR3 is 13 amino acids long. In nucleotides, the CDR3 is TGTGCCAGCAGCCCGAGGGTTCATGAAAAACTGTTTTTT. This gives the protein CASSPRVHEKLFF.

The CDR3 DNA is TGTGCCAGCAGTGCCGCCGGGACTAGCTGGGACATTCAGTACTTC. It yields the protein CASSAAGTSWDIQYF. The chain has TRBV13 and TRBJ2-4, with 9 bases lining up with TRBD2. Trimming took 6 bases from V and 8 from J; bases not matched to a gene: 11. Germline CDR1 is PRHDT and CDR2 is FYEKMQ (reference sequence). CDR3 length equals 15 residues. The full variable domain, in which reference TRBV13 and TRBJ2-4 provide the parts outside the CDR3, is AAGVIQSPRHLIKEKRETATLKCYPIPRHDTVYWYQQGPGQDPQFLISFYEKMQSDKGSIPDRFSAQQFSDYHSELNMSSLELGDSALYFCASSAAGTSWDIQYFGAGTRLSVL.

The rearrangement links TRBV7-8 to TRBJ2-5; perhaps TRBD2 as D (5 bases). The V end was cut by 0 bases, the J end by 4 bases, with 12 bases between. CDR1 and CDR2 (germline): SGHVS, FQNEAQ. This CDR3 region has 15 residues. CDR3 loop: CASSLAGLSGETQYF. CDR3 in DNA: TGTGCCAGCAGCTTAGCTGGACTCTCAGGAGAGACCCAGTACTTC.

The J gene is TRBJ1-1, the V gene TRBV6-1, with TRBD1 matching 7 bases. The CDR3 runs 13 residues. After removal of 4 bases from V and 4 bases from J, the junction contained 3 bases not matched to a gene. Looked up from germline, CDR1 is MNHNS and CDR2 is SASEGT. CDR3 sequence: CASSVDRATEAFF. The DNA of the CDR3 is TGTGCCAGCAGTGTTGACAGGGCCACTGAAGCTTTCTTT.

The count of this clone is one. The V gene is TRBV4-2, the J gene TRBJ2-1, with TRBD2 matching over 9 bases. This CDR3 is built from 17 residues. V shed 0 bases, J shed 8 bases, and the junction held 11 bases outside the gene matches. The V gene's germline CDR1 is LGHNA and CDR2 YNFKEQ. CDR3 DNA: TGTGCCAGCAGCCAAGATCTGGGTAGCGGGAGATTGGATGAGCAGTTCTTC. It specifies CASSQDLGSGRLDEQFF.

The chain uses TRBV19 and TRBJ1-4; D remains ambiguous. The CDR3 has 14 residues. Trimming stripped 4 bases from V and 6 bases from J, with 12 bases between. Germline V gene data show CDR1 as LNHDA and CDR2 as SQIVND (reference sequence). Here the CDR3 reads CASSTAPSDEKLFF. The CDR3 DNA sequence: TGTGCCAGTAGTACCGCCCCGAGCGATGAAAAACTGTTTTTT.

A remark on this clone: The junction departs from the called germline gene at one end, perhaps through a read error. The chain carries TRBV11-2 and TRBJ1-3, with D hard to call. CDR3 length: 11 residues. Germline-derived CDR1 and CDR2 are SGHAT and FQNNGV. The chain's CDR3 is CASSLGSEMDF. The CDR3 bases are TGTGCCAGCAGCCTCGGGTCCGAAATGGATTTT.

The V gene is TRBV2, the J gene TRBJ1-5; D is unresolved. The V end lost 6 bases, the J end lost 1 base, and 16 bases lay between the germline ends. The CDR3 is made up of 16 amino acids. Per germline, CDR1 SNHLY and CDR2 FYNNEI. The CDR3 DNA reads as TGTGCCAGCAGGACCGATGGAGGTGTGAGCAATCAGCCCCAGCATTTT. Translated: CASRTDGGVSNQPQHF.

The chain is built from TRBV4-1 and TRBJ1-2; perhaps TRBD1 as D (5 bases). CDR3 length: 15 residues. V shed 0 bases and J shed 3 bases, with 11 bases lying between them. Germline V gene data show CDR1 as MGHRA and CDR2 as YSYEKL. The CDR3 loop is CASSQDYRQHYGYTF. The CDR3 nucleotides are TGCGCCAGCAGCCAAGATTACAGGCAGCACTATGGCTACACCTTC.